This T cell receptor beta chain was captured by sequencing in a study of beta chain features in type 1 diabetes. This clone was observed a few times. The authors took one heparinised blood draw, averaging around 120 mL, from each donor. CDR1 and CDR2 from the germline V gene are KGHSY and FQNENV. This CDR3 has 14 amino acids. V was clipped by 1 base and J by 6 bases; unmatched bases: 1. Every isolated RNA sample was fully reverse transcribed, so sequencing captured expressed TCRB transcripts. The method was immunoSEQ multiplex PCR; TCRdb's version includes in-frame clones alone and lacks a portion of them. Found here are 900,000 or so clones, 15% to 20% of them singletons; the top ten hold roughly 0.025%.

The chain carries TRBV16 and TRBJ2-7; the match to TRBD2 covers 12 bases. The specimen was naive CD4+ T cells from blood. This clonotype originated in a young woman in good health. This CDR3 reads CASSQWTSGIEQYF. The CDR3 DNA reads TGTGCCAGCAGCCAATGGACTAGCGGGATCGAGCAGTACTTC.